This T cell receptor beta chain is from a study of T-cell memory formation after mild COVID-19. Points from the study as a whole: There was a balanced CD4/CD8 profile in clones contracting day 15 to 85, and later expanders leaned CD4+. Cross-reactive memory apparently joined, as some responding clones appeared in pre-infection memory. For second-wave clones that peaked at day 37, SARS-CoV-2 specificity went unverified.

CDR3 length equals 12 residues. The germline V and J ends were trimmed by 2 bases and 7 bases, with 5 bases remaining between them. Germline assignment: CDR1 MNHNY and CDR2 SVGAGI (reference sequence). MiXCR, run by TCRdb on the 5' RACE reads, gives a single entry per CDR3 protein. The repertoire has 400,000 or so distinct CDR3 sequences, 20% of them found once; the top ten carry 8.4%. For this clonotype: Its specificity is unknown.

Sequencing input: PBMCs or a T cell subset sorted from them (not recorded which). This clonotype was obtained from an adult woman who had mild COVID-19 (a few samples of this study predate the infection). Cell type and time point are not known. The rearrangement links TRBV6-6 to TRBJ2-2; D unclear. The CDR3 DNA reads as TGTGCCAGCAGTTACCCGGGCGGGGAGCTGTTTTTT. Amino acids: CASSYPGGELFF.